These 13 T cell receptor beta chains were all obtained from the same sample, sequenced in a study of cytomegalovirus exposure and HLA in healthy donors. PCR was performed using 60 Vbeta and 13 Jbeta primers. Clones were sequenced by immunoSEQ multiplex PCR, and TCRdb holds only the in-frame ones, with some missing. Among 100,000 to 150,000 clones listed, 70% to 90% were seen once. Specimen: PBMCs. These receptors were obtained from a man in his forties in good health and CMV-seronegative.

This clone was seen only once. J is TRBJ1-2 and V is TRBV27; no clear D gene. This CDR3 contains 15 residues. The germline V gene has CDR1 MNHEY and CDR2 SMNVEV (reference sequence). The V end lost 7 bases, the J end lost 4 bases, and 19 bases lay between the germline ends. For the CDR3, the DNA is TGTGCCAGCACCAATCACCGGGATGGGGTCTATGGCTACACCTTC. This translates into CASTNHRDGVYGYTF.

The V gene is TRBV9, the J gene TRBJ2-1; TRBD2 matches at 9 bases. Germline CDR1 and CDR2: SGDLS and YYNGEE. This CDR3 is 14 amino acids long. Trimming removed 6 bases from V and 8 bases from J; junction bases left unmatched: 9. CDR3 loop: CASTRRGGHDEQFF. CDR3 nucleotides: TGTGCCAGCACCCGGCGGGGGGGCCATGATGAGCAGTTCTTC.

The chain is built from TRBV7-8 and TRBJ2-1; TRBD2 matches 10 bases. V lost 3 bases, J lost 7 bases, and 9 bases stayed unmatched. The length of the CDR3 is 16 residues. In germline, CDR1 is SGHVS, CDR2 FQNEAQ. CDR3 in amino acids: CASSFLAGAPPNEQFF. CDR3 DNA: TGTGCCAGCAGCTTTCTAGCGGGAGCTCCCCCGAATGAGCAGTTCTTC.

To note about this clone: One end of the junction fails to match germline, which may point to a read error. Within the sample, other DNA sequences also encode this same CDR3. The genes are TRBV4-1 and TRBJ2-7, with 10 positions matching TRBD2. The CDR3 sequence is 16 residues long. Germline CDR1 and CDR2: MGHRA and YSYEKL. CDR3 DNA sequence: TGTGCCAGCAGCCAAGATGAGGGTAGCGGGGGGTCCGAGCAGTACTTC. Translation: CASSQDEGSGGSEQYF.

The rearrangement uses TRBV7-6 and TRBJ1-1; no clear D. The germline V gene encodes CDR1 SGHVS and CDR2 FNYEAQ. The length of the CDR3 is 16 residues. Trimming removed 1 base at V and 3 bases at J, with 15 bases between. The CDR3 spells CASSLGFGSGDTEAFF. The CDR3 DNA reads TGTGCCAGCAGCTTAGGATTCGGGAGTGGGGACACTGAAGCTTTCTTT.

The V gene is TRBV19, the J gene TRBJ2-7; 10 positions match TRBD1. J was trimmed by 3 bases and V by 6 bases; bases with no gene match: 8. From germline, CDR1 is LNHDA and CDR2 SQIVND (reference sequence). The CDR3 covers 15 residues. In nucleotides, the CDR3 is TGTGCCAGTAGACGCACGGGACAGGGGAGCTACGAGCAGTACTTC. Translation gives CASRRTGQGSYEQYF. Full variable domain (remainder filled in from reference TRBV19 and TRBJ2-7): DGGITQSPKYLFRKEGQNVTLSCEQNLNHDAMYWYRQDPGQGLRLIYYSQIVNDFQKGDIAEGYSVSREKKESFPLTVTSAQKNPTAFYLCASRRTGQGSYEQYFGPGTRLTVT.

CDR3 DNA sequence: TGTGCCAGCAGCTTATCAAATTCAGATACGCAGTATTTT. Its protein product is CASSLSNSDTQYF. The chain has TRBV7-3 and TRBJ2-3, with D hard to call. Trimming shortened V by 2 bases and J by 4 bases, and 7 bases separated the two germline ends. The CDR3 contains 13 residues. CDR1 is SGHTA and CDR2 is FQGTGA in the germline V gene.

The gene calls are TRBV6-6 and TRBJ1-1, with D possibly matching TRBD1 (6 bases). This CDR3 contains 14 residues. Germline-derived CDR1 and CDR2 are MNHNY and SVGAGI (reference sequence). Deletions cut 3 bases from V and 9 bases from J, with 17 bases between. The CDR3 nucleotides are TGTGCCAGCAGTTATGGACAGATGATTCAACAAGCTTTCTTT. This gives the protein CASSYGQMIQQAFF.

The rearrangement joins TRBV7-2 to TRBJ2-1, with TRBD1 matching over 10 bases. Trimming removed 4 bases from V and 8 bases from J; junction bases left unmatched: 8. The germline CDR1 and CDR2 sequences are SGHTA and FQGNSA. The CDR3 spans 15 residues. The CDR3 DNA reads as TGTGCCAGCAGCTCCTCGGGACAGGGGTGGGATGAGCAGTTCTTC. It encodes CASSSSGQGWDEQFF.

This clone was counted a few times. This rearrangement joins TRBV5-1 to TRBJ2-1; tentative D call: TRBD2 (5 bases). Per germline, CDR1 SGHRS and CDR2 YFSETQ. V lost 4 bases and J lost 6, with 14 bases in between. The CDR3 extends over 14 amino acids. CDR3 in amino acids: CASSPWPGFNEQFF. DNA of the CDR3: TGCGCCAGCAGCCCATGGCCGGGGTTCAATGAGCAGTTCTTC.

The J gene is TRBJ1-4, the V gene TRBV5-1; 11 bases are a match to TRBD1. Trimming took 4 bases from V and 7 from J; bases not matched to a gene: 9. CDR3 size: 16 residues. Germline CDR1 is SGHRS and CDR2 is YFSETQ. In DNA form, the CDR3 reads TGCGCCAGCAGCCCGCGGACAGGGGGCGCAATTGAAAAACTGTTTTTT. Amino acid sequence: CASSPRTGGAIEKLFF.

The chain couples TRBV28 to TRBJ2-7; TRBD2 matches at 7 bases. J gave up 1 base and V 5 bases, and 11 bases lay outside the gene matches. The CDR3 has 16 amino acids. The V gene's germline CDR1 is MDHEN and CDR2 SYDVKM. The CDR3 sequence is CASSRAGAVRSYEQYF. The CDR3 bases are TGTGCCAGCAGTAGGGCGGGAGCGGTCCGGTCCTACGAGCAGTACTTC.

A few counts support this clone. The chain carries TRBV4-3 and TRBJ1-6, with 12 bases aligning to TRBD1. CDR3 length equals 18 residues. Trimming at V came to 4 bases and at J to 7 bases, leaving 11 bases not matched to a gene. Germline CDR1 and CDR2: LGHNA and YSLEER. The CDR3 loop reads CASSLTGDRGRKNSPLHF. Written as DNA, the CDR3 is TGCGCCAGCAGCCTTACCGGGGACAGGGGGCGGAAGAATTCACCCCTCCACTTT.